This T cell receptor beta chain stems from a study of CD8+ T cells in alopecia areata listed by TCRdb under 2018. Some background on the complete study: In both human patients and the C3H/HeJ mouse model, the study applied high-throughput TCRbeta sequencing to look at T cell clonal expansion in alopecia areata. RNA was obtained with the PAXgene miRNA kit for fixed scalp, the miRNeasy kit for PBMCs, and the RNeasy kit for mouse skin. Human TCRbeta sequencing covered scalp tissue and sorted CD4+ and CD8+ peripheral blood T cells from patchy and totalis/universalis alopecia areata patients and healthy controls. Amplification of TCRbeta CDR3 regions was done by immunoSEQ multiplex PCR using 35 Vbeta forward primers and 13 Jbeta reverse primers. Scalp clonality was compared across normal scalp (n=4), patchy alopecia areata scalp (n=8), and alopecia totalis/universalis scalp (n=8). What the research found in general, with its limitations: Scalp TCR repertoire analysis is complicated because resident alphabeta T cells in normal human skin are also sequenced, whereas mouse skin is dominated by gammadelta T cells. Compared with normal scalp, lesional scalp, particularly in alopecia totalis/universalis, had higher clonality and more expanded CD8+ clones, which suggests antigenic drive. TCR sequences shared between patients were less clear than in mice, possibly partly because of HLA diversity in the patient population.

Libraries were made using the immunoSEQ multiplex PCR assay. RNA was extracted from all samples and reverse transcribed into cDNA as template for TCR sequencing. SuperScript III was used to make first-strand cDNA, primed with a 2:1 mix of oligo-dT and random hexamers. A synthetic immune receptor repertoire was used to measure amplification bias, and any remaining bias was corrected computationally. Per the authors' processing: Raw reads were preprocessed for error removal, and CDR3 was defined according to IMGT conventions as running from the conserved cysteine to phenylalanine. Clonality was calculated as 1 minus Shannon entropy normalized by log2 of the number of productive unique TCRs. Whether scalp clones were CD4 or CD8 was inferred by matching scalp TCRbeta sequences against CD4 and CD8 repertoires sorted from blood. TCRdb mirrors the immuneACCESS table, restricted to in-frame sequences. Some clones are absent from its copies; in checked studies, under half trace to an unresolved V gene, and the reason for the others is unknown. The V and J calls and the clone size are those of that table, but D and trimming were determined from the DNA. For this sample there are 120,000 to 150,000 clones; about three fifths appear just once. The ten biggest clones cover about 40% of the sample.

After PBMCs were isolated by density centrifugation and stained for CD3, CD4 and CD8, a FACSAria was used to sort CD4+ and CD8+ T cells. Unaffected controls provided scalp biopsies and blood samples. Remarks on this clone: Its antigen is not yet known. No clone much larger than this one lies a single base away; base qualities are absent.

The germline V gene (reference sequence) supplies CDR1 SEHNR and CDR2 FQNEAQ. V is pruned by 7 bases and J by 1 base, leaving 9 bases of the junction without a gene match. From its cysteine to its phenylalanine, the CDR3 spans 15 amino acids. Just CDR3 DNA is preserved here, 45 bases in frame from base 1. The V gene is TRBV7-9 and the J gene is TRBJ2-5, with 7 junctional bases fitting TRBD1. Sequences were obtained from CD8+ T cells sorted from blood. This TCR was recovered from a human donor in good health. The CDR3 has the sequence CASIRDGTAQETQYF. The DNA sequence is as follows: TGTGCCAGCATCCGCGACGGGACAGCCCAAGAGACCCAGTACTTC.